The 30 T cell receptor beta chains listed next were all sequenced from one sample in a study of cytomegalovirus exposure and HLA in healthy donors. Primers: 60 Vbeta forward and 13 Jbeta reverse. This table comes from immunoSEQ multiplex PCR, and its TCRdb copy is limited to in-frame clones, with some not included. The sample records some 180,000 clones, 75% being singletons. The material sequenced was PBMCs. Receptors were obtained from a male donor in good health and CMV-seronegative.

Worth noting for this clone: An end of the junction does not agree with germline; a read error may underlie this. This chain links TRBV18 with TRBJ1-2, with 8 bases that match TRBD1. Germline assignment: CDR1 KGHSH and CDR2 LQKENI. This CDR3 is built from 15 residues. The CDR3 sequence is CASSPRDRLNYGYTF. The CDR3 coding sequence is TGTGCCAGCTCGCCACGGGACAGGCTCAACTATGGCTACACCTTC.

The chain combines TRBV9 with TRBJ1-1; D is perhaps TRBD1 (6 bases). The CDR3 sequence is 14 residues long. The germline V gene encodes CDR1 SGDLS and CDR2 YYNGEE. V was pared by 3 bases and J by 2 bases, with 11 bases between. The CDR3 protein is CASSGNRANTEAFF. The CDR3 bases are TGTGCCAGCAGCGGTAACAGGGCAAACACTGAAGCTTTCTTT.

V is TRBV7-8 and J is TRBJ2-7; D perhaps matches TRBD2 (5 bases). The germline V and J ends were trimmed by 6 bases and 6 bases, with 21 bases remaining between them. Germline loops: CDR1 SGHVS, CDR2 FQNEAQ. This CDR3 contains 15 residues. The CDR3 sequence is CASSLGLSYESEQYF. CDR3 DNA: TGTGCCAGCAGTCTCGGACTTTCATATGAGTCCGAGCAGTACTTC.

The V call is TRBV7-9, the J call TRBJ2-2; TRBD1 is a possible D gene (6 bases). Germline-derived CDR1 and CDR2 are SEHNR and FQNEAQ (reference sequence). The CDR3 loop spans 16 amino acids. Between the trimmed V and J ends, which lost 2 bases and 1 base, there was a span of 11 bases. Here the CDR3 DNA reads TGTGCCAGCAGCTTAAAGTACAGGGTGAACACCGGGGAGCTGTTTTTT. It translates to CASSLKYRVNTGELFF.

As for this clone: Different DNA sequences within this sample yield the same CDR3. This chain uses TRBV28 with TRBJ2-3; 7 positions agree with TRBD1. After removal of 6 bases from V and 0 bases from J, the junction contained 6 bases not matched to a gene. The germline gives CDR1 MDHEN, CDR2 SYDVKM. The CDR3 length is 15 residues. The DNA of the CDR3 is TGTGCCAGCAGCCCAGGGACAGCTAGCACAGATACGCAGTATTTT. This gives the protein CASSPGTASTDTQYF.

V is TRBV7-9 and J is TRBJ1-4, with 8 bases lining up with TRBD1. This CDR3 is 16 amino acids long. The germline gives CDR1 SEHNR, CDR2 FQNEAQ (reference sequence). V was pared by 5 bases and J by 1 base, with 6 bases of the junction left unmatched. CDR3 in DNA: TGTGCCAGCAGCCCCCCCGGGACAGGAACTAATGAAAAACTGTTTTTT. The encoded protein is CASSPPGTGTNEKLFF.

V gene TRBV30 combines with J gene TRBJ2-1; TRBD2 agrees at 9 bases. V lost 2 bases and J lost 7; bases outside the gene matches: 21. The CDR3 extends over 19 amino acids. CDR1 and CDR2 from the germline V gene are GTSNPN and SVGIG (reference sequence). The CDR3 nucleotides read TGTGCCTGGAGTTATAAACTAGCGGGCACGTCCTTCCCTCCGAATGAGCAGTTCTTC. This codes for CAWSYKLAGTSFPPNEQFF. The whole variable domain, remainder taken from reference TRBV30 and TRBJ2-1, is SQTIHQWPATLVQPVGSPLSLECTVEGTSNPNLYWYRQAAGRGLQLLFYSVGIGQISSEVPQNLSASRPQDRQFILSSKKLLLSDSGFYLCAWSYKLAGTSFPPNEQFFGPGTRLTVL.

V usage is TRBV29-1 and J usage is TRBJ2-1; TRBD2 aligns across 12 bases. The V gene end was trimmed by 5 bases and the J gene end by 2 bases; junction bases not matched to a gene: 7. The CDR3 length is 16 residues. Germline CDR1 is SQVTM and CDR2 is ANQGSEA. The CDR3 DNA reads TGCAGCGTTAGCCTAGCGGGAGGGGCCCCCTACAATGAGCAGTTCTTC. Translating gives CSVSLAGGAPYNEQFF.

This chain connects TRBV19 to TRBJ1-2, with unresolved D. CDR1 and CDR2 from the germline V gene are LNHDA and SQIVND (reference sequence). V was pared by 1 base and J by 5 bases, with 8 bases between. This CDR3 has 13 residues. The CDR3 coding sequence is TGTGCCAGTAGTATAGCGCTACAGTATGGCTACACCTTC. The encoded protein is CASSIALQYGYTF.

This chain links TRBV6-1 with TRBJ2-5, with D perhaps matching TRBD2 (6 bases). V lost 5 bases to trimming and J lost 1 base, with 14 bases between them. CDR3 size: 15 residues. Germline V gene lookup returns CDR1 MNHNS and CDR2 SASEGT. In DNA, the CDR3 is TGTGCCAGCAGTATCCCCGGGGGACTCCAAGAGACCCAGTACTTC. Protein: CASSIPGGLQETQYF.

J is TRBJ2-2 and V is TRBV7-9; D is ambiguous. Per the germline V gene, CDR1 is SEHNR and CDR2 is FQNEAQ (reference sequence). The germline V and J ends were trimmed by 3 bases and 6 bases, with 5 bases remaining between them. There are 12 residues in the CDR3. The CDR3 spells CASSLYPGELFF. Here the CDR3 DNA reads TGTGCCAGCAGCTTGTATCCCGGGGAGCTGTTTTTT.

The rearrangement links TRBV18 to TRBJ2-7; 7 bases align to TRBD1. The CDR3 is 15 amino acids. Germline assignment: CDR1 KGHSH and CDR2 LQKENI. After removal of 3 bases from V and 2 bases from J, the junction contained 7 bases not matched to a gene. As DNA, the CDR3 is TGTGCCAGCTCACCCGAGGGGGCCGTTACCTACGAGCAGTACTTC. Translation gives CASSPEGAVTYEQYF.

This sequence joins TRBV18 and TRBJ1-5; possible D gene TRBD1, 6 bases. CDR1 is KGHSH and CDR2 is LQKENI in the germline V gene. This CDR3 is 15 amino acids long. The V end was cut by 2 bases, the J end by 2 bases, with 10 bases between. The CDR3 loop is CASSPDSGGNQPQHF. CDR3 nucleotides: TGTGCCAGCTCACCAGATTCAGGGGGCAATCAGCCCCAGCATTTT. The full variable domain, in which reference TRBV18 and TRBJ1-5 provide the parts outside the CDR3, is NAGVMQNPRHLVRRRGQEARLRCSPMKGHSHVYWYRQLPEEGLKFMVYLQKENIIDESGMPKERFSAEFPKEGPSILRIQQVVRGDSAAYFCASSPDSGGNQPQHFGDGTRLSIL.

This clone has just a few counts. The chain employs TRBV7-9 and TRBJ2-7; no reliable D call. CDR1 and CDR2 from the germline V gene are SEHNR and FQNEAQ (reference sequence). The CDR3 spans 14 residues. V lost 2 bases to trimming and J lost 0 bases, with 8 bases between them. CDR3 sequence reads: CASSLQVASYEQYF. CDR3 sequence (DNA): TGTGCCAGCAGCTTACAGGTGGCCTCCTACGAGCAGTACTTC. The full variable domain, in which reference TRBV7-9 and TRBJ2-7 provide the parts outside the CDR3, is DTGVSQNPRHKITKRGQNVTFRCDPISEHNRLYWYRQTLGQGPEFLTYFQNEAQLEKSRLLSDRFSAERPKGSFSTLEIQRTEQGDSAMYLCASSLQVASYEQYFGPGTRLTVT.

The CDR3 coding sequence is TGTGCCAGCAGTGAAAGGAGGAGCGGGGGTGCGACCGAGCAGTACTTC. This gives the protein CASSERRSGGATEQYF. The chain employs TRBV6-1 and TRBJ2-7; TRBD2 matches at 8 bases. After removal of 2 bases from V and 6 bases from J, the junction contained 12 bases not matched to a gene. The CDR3 runs 16 residues. In germline, CDR1 is MNHNS, CDR2 SASEGT.

This clone occurred a few times. The chain carries TRBV6-5 and TRBJ1-5; TRBD1 might be the D (6 bases). The V and J ends lost 6 bases and 5 bases respectively, with 14 bases between them. Germline lookup yields CDR1 MNHEY and CDR2 SVGAGI. The CDR3 totals 14 residues. CDR3 sequence (DNA): TGTGCCAGCAGCTTACAGGGAGGGCATCAGCCCCAGCATTTT. Its protein product is CASSLQGGHQPQHF.

Comment on this clone: Other DNA variants within this sample encode the same CDR3. DNA for the CDR3: TGTGCCAGCAGTTACTCCAACTCCTACGAGCAGTACTTC. Its translation: CASSYSNSYEQYF. The chain joins TRBV6-5 to TRBJ2-7; no reliable D call. V was cut by 0 bases and J by 0 bases, with 3 bases left in between. The CDR3 covers 13 residues. Germline loops: CDR1 MNHEY, CDR2 SVGAGI.

The chain couples TRBV28 to TRBJ1-5; 7 positions agree with TRBD1. The junction had 8 bases not matched to a gene; V was cut back by 6 bases and J by 6 bases. Per the germline V gene, CDR1 is MDHEN and CDR2 is SYDVKM. The length of the CDR3 is 14 residues. This CDR3 is CASRDTGATQPQHF. The DNA for the CDR3 is TGTGCCAGCAGAGATACAGGGGCCACTCAGCCCCAGCATTTT.

The chain recombines TRBV4-3 with TRBJ1-6; TRBD1 agrees at 8 bases. Germline V gene lookup returns CDR1 LGHNA and CDR2 YSLEER. The junction had 6 bases not matched to a gene; V was cut back by 3 bases and J by 8 bases. The CDR3 has 15 residues. The CDR3 reads CASSQITGGDSPLHF. CDR3 DNA: TGCGCCAGCAGCCAGATCACAGGGGGGGATTCACCCCTCCACTTT.

The chain has TRBV5-8 and TRBJ1-3; tentatively, D is TRBD1 (5 bases). The ends were cut back, 3 bases at V and 0 bases at J, with 10 bases in the middle. The CDR3 runs 15 residues. Per the germline V gene, CDR1 is SGHTS and CDR2 is YDEGEE. The CDR3 here is CASSSDSFSGNTIYF. The CDR3 nucleotides are TGTGCCAGCAGCTCCGACAGCTTCTCTGGAAACACCATATATTTT.

The chain carries TRBV9 and TRBJ2-3; D is possibly TRBD2 (6 bases). Germline V gene data show CDR1 as SGDLS and CDR2 as YYNGEE. Trimming stripped 4 bases from V and 0 bases from J, with 30 bases between. This CDR3 has 21 residues. This chain's CDR3 is CASSSTVTSNAAPRSTDTQYF. Written as DNA, the CDR3 is TGTGCCAGCAGCTCAACCGTAACTAGCAACGCCGCCCCGAGGAGCACAGATACGCAGTATTTT.

V usage is TRBV6-5 and J usage is TRBJ1-1; unclear D gene. CDR3 length: 13 amino acids. V gave up 3 bases and J gave up 5 bases, with 10 bases separating them. Germline values: CDR1 MNHEY, CDR2 SVGAGI. CDR3 sequence: CASSYGSSTEAFF. As DNA, the CDR3 is TGTGCCAGCAGTTATGGGTCTAGTACTGAAGCTTTCTTT.

The CDR3 nucleotides read TGTGCTAGTGGTTTAACTAGCGTCAGCACAGATACGCAGTATTTT. It translates to CASGLTSVSTDTQYF. The chain uses TRBV12-5 and TRBJ2-3, with 7 bases that match TRBD2. Germline V lookup: CDR1 LGHNT, CDR2 FRNRAP. CDR3 length: 15 amino acids. V shed 3 bases, J shed 0 bases, and the junction held 3 bases outside the gene matches.

The gene calls are TRBV10-3 and TRBJ2-3; maybe TRBD2 (5 bases). The V and J ends lost 3 bases and 0 bases respectively, with 16 bases between them. The germline gives CDR1 ENHRY, CDR2 SYGVKD. This CDR3 is built from 17 residues. Here the CDR3 DNA reads TGTGCCATCAGTGAAAAGCGGCAGTCTGGGAGCACAGATACGCAGTATTTT. Its translation: CAISEKRQSGSTDTQYF.

The gene calls are TRBV7-9 and TRBJ1-4; D is unclear. Trimming cost V 1 base and J 5 bases, with 8 bases left between them. CDR3 length equals 14 residues. Germline V CDR1 and CDR2: SEHNR, FQNEAQ (reference sequence). The CDR3 nucleotides read TGTGCCAGCAGCTTAGTGGCAGGAAATGAAAAACTGTTTTTT. It is translated as CASSLVAGNEKLFF.

This clone was detected only once. V and J are TRBV5-4 and TRBJ1-5, with 7 positions matching TRBD1. The CDR3 runs 15 residues. Germline V CDR1 and CDR2: SGHNT, YYREEE (reference sequence). Unmatched junction bases numbered 7, after V lost 3 bases and J lost 4 bases. CDR3 DNA sequence: TGTGCCAGCAGCTCGGCGGGACAGCCTAATCAGCCCCAGCATTTT. Protein: CASSSAGQPNQPQHF.

This clone was seen a handful of times. The rearrangement uses TRBV19 and TRBJ1-1; maybe TRBD1 (5 bases). Trimming left V 4 bases short and J 5 bases short, with 11 bases between. Germline CDR1 is LNHDA and CDR2 is SQIVND (reference sequence). CDR3 length: 13 residues. The CDR3 is CASSTDSWTEAFF. The CDR3 coding sequence is TGTGCCAGTAGTACCGACAGTTGGACTGAAGCTTTCTTT.

V and J are TRBV4-2 and TRBJ2-7; D perhaps matches TRBD1 (6 bases). Deletions cut 6 bases from V and 3 bases from J, with 12 bases between. Germline CDR1 LGHNA, CDR2 YNFKEQ. CDR3 length: 13 residues. The CDR3 region is CASSPDRSYEQYF. The CDR3 nucleotides read TGTGCCAGCAGTCCAGACAGGAGCTACGAGCAGTACTTC.

V and J are TRBV30 and TRBJ2-5; no reliable D call. Looked up from germline, CDR1 is GTSNPN and CDR2 is SVGIG (reference sequence). This CDR3 spans 11 amino acids. V gave up 3 bases and J gave up 5 bases, with 7 bases separating them. The CDR3: CAWSREETQYF. The CDR3 bases are TGTGCCTGGAGCCGAGAGGAGACCCAGTACTTC. The full variable domain, its missing parts supplied by reference TRBV30 and TRBJ2-5, is SQTIHQWPATLVQPVGSPLSLECTVEGTSNPNLYWYRQAAGRGLQLLFYSVGIGQISSEVPQNLSASRPQDRQFILSSKKLLLSDSGFYLCAWSREETQYFGPGTRLLVL.

There are a few counts of this clone. The genes are TRBV28 and TRBJ1-1; D not certain. This CDR3 has 15 amino acids. Deletions cut 5 bases from V and 0 bases from J, with 13 bases between. Germline values: CDR1 MDHEN, CDR2 SYDVKM. CDR3: CASSNRKSMNTEAFF. In nucleotides, the CDR3 is TGTGCCAGCAGTAACAGAAAATCCATGAACACTGAAGCTTTCTTT.